This T cell receptor (beta chain) was identified during a study of cytomegalovirus exposure and HLA in healthy donors. Broader study findings: Fewer N-insertions than the roughly 650-donor mean were reportedly shown by an Asian-associated ancestry cluster in a later analysis. The presence/absence work took it that sequencing depth was about the same across donors.

Healthy bone marrow donors formed the donor group. PCR was performed using 60 Vbeta and 13 Jbeta primers. Assay used: immunoSEQ multiplex PCR; TCRdb lists only in-frame clones, some missing. The table includes around 160,000 clones, around 77% detected once. On this clone: As yet, its antigen is unknown.

The germline V gene encodes CDR1 MGHRA and CDR2 YSYEKL. Trimming removed 3 bases at V and 2 bases at J, with 7 bases between. The CDR3 length is 13 residues. This TCR derives from a woman aged 40-49 years in good health and CMV-seropositive. The chain links TRBV4-1 to TRBJ2-5; D gene unclear. Sequencing input: PBMCs. CDR3 DNA sequence: TGCGCCAGCAGCCACGCCGGGCAAGAGACCCAGTACTTC. It specifies CASSHAGQETQYF.